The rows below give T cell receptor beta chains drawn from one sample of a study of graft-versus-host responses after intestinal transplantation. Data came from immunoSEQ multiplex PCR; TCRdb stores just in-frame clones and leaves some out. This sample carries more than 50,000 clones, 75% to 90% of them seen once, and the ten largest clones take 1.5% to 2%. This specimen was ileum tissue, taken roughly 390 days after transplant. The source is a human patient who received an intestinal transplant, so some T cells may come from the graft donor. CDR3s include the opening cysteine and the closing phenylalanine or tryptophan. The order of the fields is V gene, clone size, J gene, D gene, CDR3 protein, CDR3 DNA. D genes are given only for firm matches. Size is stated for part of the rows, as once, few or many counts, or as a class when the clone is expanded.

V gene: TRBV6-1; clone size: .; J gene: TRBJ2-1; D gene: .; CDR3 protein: CASSEEIYNEQFF; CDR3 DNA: TGTGCCAGCAGTGAAGAGATTTACAATGAGCAGTTCTTC
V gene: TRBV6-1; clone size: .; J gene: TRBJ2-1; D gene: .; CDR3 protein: CASIPGLGRRNEQFF; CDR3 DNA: TGTGCCAGCATTCCGGGACTGGGTCGAAGGAATGAGCAGTTCTTC
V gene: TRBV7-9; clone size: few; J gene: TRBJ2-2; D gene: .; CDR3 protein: CASTGSLGPGELFF; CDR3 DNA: TGTGCCAGCACGGGTTCCCTGGGACCCGGGGAGCTGTTTTTT
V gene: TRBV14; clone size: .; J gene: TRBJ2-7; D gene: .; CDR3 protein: CASSQDGKAKTYEQYF; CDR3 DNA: TGTGCCAGCAGCCAAGACGGGAAGGCCAAGACCTACGAGCAGTACTTC
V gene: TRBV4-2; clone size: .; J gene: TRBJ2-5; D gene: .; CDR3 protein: CASSQEFGWETQYF; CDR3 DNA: TGTGCCAGCAGCCAAGAGTTCGGATGGGAGACCCAGTACTTC
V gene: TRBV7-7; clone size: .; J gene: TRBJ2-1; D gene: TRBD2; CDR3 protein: CASSRLAGGYNEQFF; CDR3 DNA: TGTGCTAGCAGCAGACTAGCGGGAGGGTACAATGAGCAGTTCTTC
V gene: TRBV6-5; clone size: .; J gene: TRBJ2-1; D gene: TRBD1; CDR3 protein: CASSPGQGANNEQFF; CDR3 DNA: TGTGCCAGCAGCCCTGGACAGGGAGCCAACAATGAGCAGTTCTTC
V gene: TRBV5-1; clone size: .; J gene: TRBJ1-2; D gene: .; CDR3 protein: CASSAAPGTNYGYTF; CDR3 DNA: TGCGCCAGCAGCGCGGCCCCCGGGACGAACTATGGCTACACCTTC
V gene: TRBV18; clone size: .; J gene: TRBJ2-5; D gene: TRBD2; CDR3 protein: CASSPKREGLGTQYF; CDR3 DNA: TGTGCCAGCTCACCAAAGCGGGAGGGCCTAGGGACCCAGTACTTC
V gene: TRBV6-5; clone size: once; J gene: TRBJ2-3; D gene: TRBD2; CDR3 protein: CASSGLAGFTDTQYF; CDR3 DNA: TGTGCCAGCAGTGGCTTAGCGGGGTTCACAGATACGCAGTATTTT
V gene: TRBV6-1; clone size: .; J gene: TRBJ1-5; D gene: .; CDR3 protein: CASSERPTTPSGNQPQHF; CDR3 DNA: TGTGCCAGCAGTGAAAGGCCCACGACTCCCAGTGGAAATCAGCCCCAGCATTTT
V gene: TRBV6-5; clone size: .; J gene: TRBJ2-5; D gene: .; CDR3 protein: CASSYGIATVETQYF; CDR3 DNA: TGTGCCAGCAGTTACGGCATAGCAACTGTAGAGACCCAGTACTTC
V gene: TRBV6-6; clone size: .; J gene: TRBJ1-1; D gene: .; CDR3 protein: CASSYGEGIGEAFF; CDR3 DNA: TGTGCCAGCAGTTACGGCGAGGGGATAGGTGAAGCTTTCTTT
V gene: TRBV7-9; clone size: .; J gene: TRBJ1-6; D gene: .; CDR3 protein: CASSSNTGLYKALHF; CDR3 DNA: TGTGCCAGCAGCTCCAATACAGGGCTGTATAAGGCCCTCCACTTT